These T cell receptor beta chains were read from a single sample in a study of post-analysis software for immune sequencing data. TCRdb re-called the PCR reads with MiXCR, one entry per CDR3 protein. The sample contains more than 450,000 distinct CDR3 sequences, 44% of which appear only once. Sample: blood. These TCRs come from a girl between 10 and 17 years old with multiple sclerosis. Each CDR3 is given without its conserved first and last residue. The order of the fields is J gene, V gene, CDR3 protein.

TRBJ2-5	TRBV20-1	SASDSGGLRETQY
TRBJ2-3	TRBV28	ASSFLEGDTQY
TRBJ1-5	TRBV25-1	ASSAGTTYNQPQH
TRBJ2-5	TRBV25-1	ASSEFSVRGETQY
TRBJ2-1	TRBV5-1	ASSLGLAGGLRNEQF
TRBJ1-5	TRBV6-6	ASSYGGLVNSNQPQH
TRBJ2-5	TRBV20-1	SARKAASGIQETQY
TRBJ2-7	TRBV25-1	ATATGTLGEQY
TRBJ2-3	TRBV11-1	ASKQDASTDTQY
TRBJ2-7	TRBV5-1	ASSPARTSSYEQY